Each of the 21 T cell receptor beta chains below was sequenced from the same sample in a study of blood T cell repertoires in COVID-19. The repertoire was sequenced with immunoSEQ multiplex PCR; TCRdb's copy has only in-frame clones and lacks some. There are about 88,000 clones in the sample; about 89% occur only once, and around 2% lies in the top ten. The sample taken for sequencing was peripheral blood. Source of these receptors: a human donor with active COVID-19. The donor label of this sample is uncertain.

The chain is built from TRBV5-1 and TRBJ2-6; 8 bases match TRBD1. CDR1 is SGHRS and CDR2 is YFSETQ in the germline V gene. V lost 1 base to trimming and J lost 3 bases; unmatched junction nucleotides: 9. This CDR3 is built from 18 residues. CDR3 DNA sequence: TGCGCCAGCAGCTTGACCGGGACAGGTGTGAATGGGGCCAACGTCCTGACTTTC. As protein: CASSLTGTGVNGANVLTF.

The rearrangement uses TRBV21-1 and TRBJ2-7; whether TRBD2, the table's D call, matches the DNA was not checked. TRBV21-1 is tagged as a pseudogene. The CDR3 loop spans 14 amino acids. The CDR3 region is CASSSRLVWYEQYF. Written as DNA, the CDR3 is TGTGCCAGCAGCTCCCGACTAGTGTGGTACGAGCAGTACTTC.

The chain joins TRBV7-9 to TRBJ2-7, with 7 bases aligning to TRBD1. The CDR3 has 14 amino acids. The ends lost 2 bases at V and 5 bases at J; junction bases unmatched: 6. CDR1 is SEHNR, CDR2 FQNEAQ, per germline (reference sequence). The CDR3 is CASSLLGGGNEQYF. CDR3 coding DNA: TGTGCCAGCAGCTTATTAGGGGGCGGAAACGAGCAGTACTTC.

The rearrangement links TRBV7-6 to TRBJ1-1, with 7 bases matching TRBD1. J lost 5 bases, V lost 5 bases, and 11 bases had no gene match. The CDR3 is 15 amino acids. CDR1 and CDR2 (germline): SGHVS, FNYEAQ. The CDR3: CASSPLGQGGTEAFF. The CDR3 DNA reads TGTGCCAGCAGCCCTCTGGGGCAGGGGGGTACTGAAGCTTTCTTT.

The chain recombines TRBV2 with TRBJ1-1; 7 bases agree with TRBD1. This CDR3 is 14 amino acids long. Trimming removed 5 bases from V and 5 bases from J; junction bases left unmatched: 8. Germline CDR1 reads SNHLY; CDR2 reads FYNNEI. CDR3 amino acids: CASSYRQGLTEAFF. CDR3 DNA: TGTGCCAGCAGTTACCGACAGGGATTAACTGAAGCTTTCTTT.

V gene TRBV11-3 combines with J gene TRBJ2-5; 12 bases map to TRBD1. The trim removed 3 bases at V and 3 bases at J, leaving 2 bases unmatched. The CDR3 is made up of 15 amino acids. Germline CDR1 SGHNT, CDR2 YENEEA. CDR3 sequence reads: CASSLGTGGEETQYF. Here the CDR3 DNA reads TGTGCCAGCAGCTTGGGGACAGGGGGCGAAGAGACCCAGTACTTC.

As concerns this clone: An end of the junction differs from the germline gene, which may be a read error. V usage is TRBV10-1 and J usage is TRBJ1-1; TRBD1 matches at 9 bases. This CDR3 contains 15 residues. Per the germline V gene, CDR1 is WNHNN and CDR2 is SYGVQD (reference sequence). The CDR3 DNA is TGCGCCAGCAGGGGCCGGGACAGGGCGAACCCTGAAGCTTTCTTT. Protein product: CASRGRDRANPEAFF.

Remarks on this clone: At one end, the junction sequence differs from germline, possibly due to a read error. Other nucleotide sequences in the sample specify the same CDR3. V gene TRBV3-1 (or the pseudogene TRBV3-2) combines with J gene TRBJ2-2; the match to TRBD2 covers 13 bases. CDR1 is LGHDT and CDR2 is YNNKEL in the germline V gene (reference sequence). The CDR3 is 17 residues long. This CDR3 is CASSHAGLAGDTGELFF. CDR3 DNA sequence: TGTGCCAGCAGCCACGCAGGACTAGCGGGGGACACTGGGGAGCTGTTTTTT.

The chain recombines TRBV2 with TRBJ2-1, with TRBD2 identical over 11 bases. CDR3 length equals 14 residues. V was pared by 6 bases and J by 7 bases, with 5 bases of the junction left unmatched. Germline CDR1 SNHLY, CDR2 FYNNEI. This CDR3 reads CASRGGLAENEQFF. CDR3 nucleotide sequence: TGTGCCAGCAGGGGGGGACTAGCGGAAAATGAGCAGTTCTTC.

This rearrangement joins TRBV27 to TRBJ1-1; the D is unclear. The CDR3 consists of 14 residues. V lost 6 bases to trimming and J lost 4 bases, with 15 bases between them. Germline V lookup: CDR1 MNHEY, CDR2 SMNVEV (reference sequence). CDR3 residues: CASRVDTGVTEAFF. CDR3 sequence (DNA): TGTGCCAGCAGGGTGGATACCGGGGTCACTGAAGCTTTCTTT.

The chain is built from TRBV4-2 and TRBJ1-4, with 9 bases lining up with TRBD1. CDR1 and CDR2 (germline): LGHNA, YNFKEQ. CDR3 length: 16 amino acids. The trim removed 0 bases at V and 8 bases at J, leaving 7 bases unmatched. CDR3: CASSQDLGTGLEKLFF. In DNA form, the CDR3 reads TGTGCCAGCAGCCAAGATTTAGGGACAGGGCTAGAAAAACTGTTTTTT.

The chain couples TRBV28 to TRBJ2-2, with 7 bases matching TRBD2. Trimming at V came to 4 bases and at J to 0 bases, leaving 5 bases not matched to a gene. The CDR3 consists of 16 residues. CDR1 and CDR2 from the germline V gene are MDHEN and SYDVKM. CDR3 nucleotide sequence: TGTGCCAGCAGTTCAGCGGGACTGCCGAACACCGGGGAGCTGTTTTTT. Amino acid sequence: CASSSAGLPNTGELFF.

This chain connects TRBV9 to TRBJ2-5; TRBD2 is a possible D gene (6 bases). This CDR3 is 14 amino acids long. Trimming took 3 bases from V and 2 from J, leaving 11 bases between them. CDR1 is SGDLS and CDR2 is YYNGEE in the germline V gene. The CDR3 protein is CASSGRDWQETQYF. The CDR3 bases are TGTGCCAGCAGCGGAAGGGACTGGCAAGAGACCCAGTACTTC.

V and J are TRBV4-1 and TRBJ1-4; a weak D match, TRBD1 (5 bases). CDR1 MGHRA and CDR2 YSYEKL come from the germline V gene. CDR3 length equals 15 residues. Trimming removed 3 bases at V and 6 bases at J, with 14 bases between. CDR3: CASSHRGGPYEKLFF. CDR3 coding DNA: TGCGCCAGCAGCCACCGGGGGGGTCCGTATGAAAAACTGTTTTTT.

This chain links TRBV29-1 with TRBJ2-3; tentatively, D is TRBD2 (5 bases). Germline V lookup: CDR1 SQVTM, CDR2 ANQGSEA. The CDR3 is 13 residues long. V was cut by 7 bases and J by 0 bases, with 11 bases left in between. The CDR3 protein is CSAARTSTDTQYF. In DNA form, the CDR3 reads TGCAGCGCCGCCCGGACTAGCACAGATACGCAGTATTTT.

V usage is TRBV5-4 and J usage is TRBJ2-1; 11 nucleotides match TRBD1. The CDR3 runs to 15 residues. Germline CDR1 is SGHNT and CDR2 is YYREEE (reference sequence). The V gene end was trimmed by 5 bases and the J gene end by 4 bases; junction bases not matched to a gene: 5. The CDR3 DNA reads TGTGCCAGCAGTCTGGACAGGGGGCCATACAATGAGCAGTTCTTC. Its translation is CASSLDRGPYNEQFF.

This chain joins TRBV24-1 and TRBJ2-7; D not certain. In germline, CDR1 is KGHDR, CDR2 SFDVKD. The CDR3 consists of 14 residues. V lost 10 bases to trimming and J lost 3 bases, with 18 bases between them. DNA of the CDR3: TGTGCCACTCCCCTCAGGCACACGGACTACGAGCAGTACTTC. This codes for CATPLRHTDYEQYF.

The chain has TRBV27 and TRBJ1-1; 12 bases map to TRBD1. The CDR3 sequence is 16 residues long. After removal of 6 bases from V and 5 bases from J, the junction contained 10 bases not matched to a gene. Germline CDR1 reads MNHEY; CDR2 reads SMNVEV (reference sequence). The DNA for the CDR3 is TGTGCCAGCAGCCGAGGGACAGGGGGCTGGGGGACTGAAGCTTTCTTT. Its translation: CASSRGTGGWGTEAFF.

The rearrangement uses TRBV28 and TRBJ1-2; 8 bases are a match to TRBD1. This CDR3 is built from 13 residues. The junction had 8 bases not matched to a gene; V was cut back by 6 bases and J by 8 bases. Germline lookup yields CDR1 MDHEN and CDR2 SYDVKM. CDR3 DNA: TGTGCCAGCAGGTCCGACAGGGGTGGCGGCTACACCTTC. Translating it yields CASRSDRGGGYTF.

V usage is TRBV29-1 and J usage is TRBJ1-3, with a tentative D call TRBD1 (5 bases). The CDR3 runs 13 residues. CDR1 SQVTM and CDR2 ANQGSEA come from the germline V gene. Trimming took off 7 bases at V and 4 bases at J, with 14 bases between the two ends. The CDR3 DNA sequence: TGCAGCGGGGTCGGGGGTTCCGGAAACACCATATATTTT. It specifies CSGVGGSGNTIYF.

This clone has more than one count but fewer than ten. This rearrangement joins TRBV5-6 to TRBJ2-1, with 7 bases identical to TRBD1. Per the germline V gene, CDR1 is SGHDT and CDR2 is YYEEEE. V shed 6 bases and J 2 bases; nucleotides not matched to a gene: 8. This CDR3 contains 15 residues. For the CDR3, the DNA is TGTGCCAGCAACCCGGGACAGCTCGCCTACAATGAGCAGTTCTTC. Residues: CASNPGQLAYNEQFF.